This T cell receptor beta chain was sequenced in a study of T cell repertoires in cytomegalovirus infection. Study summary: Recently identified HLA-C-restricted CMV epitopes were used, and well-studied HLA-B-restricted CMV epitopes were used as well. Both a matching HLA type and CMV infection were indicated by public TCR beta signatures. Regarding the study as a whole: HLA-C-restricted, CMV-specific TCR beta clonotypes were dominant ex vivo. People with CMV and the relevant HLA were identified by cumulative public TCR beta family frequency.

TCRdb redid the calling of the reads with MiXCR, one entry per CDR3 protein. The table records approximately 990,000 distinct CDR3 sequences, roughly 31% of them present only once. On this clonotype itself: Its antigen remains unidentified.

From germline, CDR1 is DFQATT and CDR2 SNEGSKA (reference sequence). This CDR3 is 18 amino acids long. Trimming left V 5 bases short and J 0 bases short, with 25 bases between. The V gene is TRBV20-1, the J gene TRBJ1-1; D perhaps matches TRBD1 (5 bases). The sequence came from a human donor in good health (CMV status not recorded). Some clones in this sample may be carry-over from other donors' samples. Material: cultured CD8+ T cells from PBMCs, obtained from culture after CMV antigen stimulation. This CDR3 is CSAEDPLGGEPMNTEAFF. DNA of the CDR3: TGCAGTGCTGAGGACCCACTTGGGGGTGAGCCTATGAACACTGAAGCTTTCTTT.